These T cell receptor beta chains were read from a single sample in a study of tumor-infiltrating lymphocytes in oesophageal squamous cell carcinoma. From the PCR reads, TCRdb called clonotypes with MiXCR, one entry per CDR3 protein. Found here are around 6,200 distinct CDR3 sequences, 12% to 15% of them singletons; the top ten hold approximately 23%. The specimen was normal esophageal tissue next to the tumor. The receptor set was obtained from a male donor with esophageal squamous cell carcinoma. CDR3s include the opening cysteine and the closing phenylalanine or tryptophan.

13	TRBV3-1	NA	CASIGGPTGELFF
14	TRBV6-1	TRBJ2-1	CASTGQGAWNEQFF
15	TRBV5-6	TRBJ1-6	CASSLEGSGNSPLHF
12	TRBV20-1	TRBJ2-3	CSAEYGTDTQYF
15	TRBV11-2	NA	CASSLTGTREETQFF
12	TRBV6-1	TRBJ2-7	CASSAALYEQYF
15	TRBV10-1	TRBJ2-5	CASSEGVSRQETQYF
14	TRBV5-6	TRBJ2-3	CASSLMRAVDTQYF
14	TRBV5-1	TRBJ2-1	CASSLAQIANEQFF
15	TRBV6-6	TRBJ2-2	CASSYSRRGGGELFF
15	TRBV7-9	TRBJ1-6	CASSPWTGLRSPLHF
15	TRBV15	TRBJ1-5	CATSGDGTSNQPQHF
19	TRBV5-1	TRBJ2-1	CASSADLAGDPSSYNEQFF
14	TRBV24-1	NA	CATGDGGDNYGYTF
15	TRBV5-4	TRBJ2-1	CASSLGTSGGAEQFF
12	TRBV12-3/TRBV12-4	TRBJ1-2	CASSPGLGGYTF
14	TRBV19	TRBJ2-7	CASVGTASYNEQYF
16	TRBV5-6	TRBJ2-2	CASSRLAGGNTGELFF
15	TRBV5-8	TRBJ2-2	CASPTLALNTGELFF
13	TRBV11-3	TRBJ1-2	CASSPRGRHGYTF
14	TRBV6-1	TRBJ1-5	CASLPDRSEQPQHF
16	TRBV3-1	NA	CASSQMTSGGAETQYF